Only one count was recorded for the clone carrying this TCR beta chain. This sample was taken from a study of blood T cell repertoires in COVID-19. The CDR3 is made up of 14 amino acids. Trimming took 0 bases from V and 7 from J, leaving 14 bases between them. CDR1 and CDR2 (germline): GTSNPN, SVGIG (reference sequence). In the original analysis: Scientists estimated how many nucleated cells there were by amplifying reference gene primers. Libraries were prepared by immunoSEQ multiplex PCR; TCRdb keeps only in-frame clonotypes and omits some of them. The DNA gave D and trimming, while V, J and clone size come from that table. Among about 180,000 clones, approximately 88% were seen once, and the ten largest hold around 4%.

Sequencing was carried out using peripheral blood. This receptor was obtained from a woman younger than 45 with acute or convalescent COVID-19. V gene TRBV30 combines with J gene TRBJ2-3; TRBD1 might be the D (5 bases). The CDR3: CAWSVGFSGYTQYF. Written as DNA, the CDR3 is TGTGCCTGGAGTGTTGGATTTTCAGGGTATACGCAGTATTTT.